This is a list of T cell receptor beta chains from one sample in a study of Ad26.COV2.S vaccination and SARS-CoV-2 variants. Generated by immunoSEQ multiplex PCR, the TCRdb table keeps only in-frame clones and is missing some. The sample includes 350,000 to 500,000 clones, about 92% of them seen just once. The sample here was peripheral blood, taken in a trial of Ad26.COV2.S vaccine versus placebo. These receptors all stem from a person between 18 and 65 years old who received the Ad26.COV2.S COVID-19 vaccine or a placebo. CDR3s include the opening cysteine and the closing phenylalanine or tryptophan. The D gene is left open where the match is weak. Only some rows state a clone size, as once, few, many or a class for expanded clones.

V gene: TRBV19; clone size: .; CDR3 length: 14; J gene: TRBJ1-4; D gene: TRBD1; CDR3 protein: CASSQGQGSEKLFF; CDR3 DNA: TGTGCCAGTAGTCAAGGACAGGGGAGTGAAAAACTGTTTTTT
V gene: TRBV7-9; clone size: .; CDR3 length: 14; J gene: TRBJ2-1; D gene: .; CDR3 protein: CASSLVRSYNEQFF; CDR3 DNA: TGTGCCAGCAGCTTAGTTCGGTCCTACAATGAGCAGTTCTTC
V gene: TRBV27; clone size: .; CDR3 length: 14; J gene: TRBJ2-2; D gene: .; CDR3 protein: CASSLYRDTGELFF; CDR3 DNA: TGTGCCAGCAGTTTATACCGTGACACCGGGGAGCTGTTTTTT
V gene: TRBV11-1; clone size: .; CDR3 length: 16; J gene: TRBJ2-1; D gene: TRBD2; CDR3 protein: CASSYRLAMSYNEQFF; CDR3 DNA: TGTGCCAGCAGCTACCGACTAGCGATGTCCTACAATGAGCAGTTCTTC
V gene: TRBV27; clone size: .; CDR3 length: 14; J gene: TRBJ2-7; D gene: .; CDR3 protein: CASSGLGQNYEQYF; CDR3 DNA: TGTGCCAGCAGTGGGCTAGGACAGAACTACGAGCAGTACTTC
V gene: TRBV5-1; clone size: .; CDR3 length: 14; J gene: TRBJ2-7; D gene: TRBD1; CDR3 protein: CASSPGQARNEQYF; CDR3 DNA: TGCGCCAGCAGTCCCGGACAGGCGCGAAACGAGCAGTACTTC
V gene: TRBV2; clone size: .; CDR3 length: 13; J gene: TRBJ1-2; D gene: .; CDR3 protein: CASRPVVGHGYTF; CDR3 DNA: TGTGCCAGCAGACCCGTTGTAGGGCATGGCTACACCTTC
V gene: TRBV15; clone size: .; CDR3 length: 15; J gene: TRBJ2-7; D gene: TRBD1; CDR3 protein: CATSRGGTGSYEQYF; CDR3 DNA: TGTGCCACCAGCAGAGGTGGGACAGGGTCCTACGAGCAGTACTTC
V gene: TRBV28; clone size: .; CDR3 length: 17; J gene: TRBJ1-5; D gene: .; CDR3 protein: CASRPNIGGRPNQPQHF; CDR3 DNA: TGTGCCAGCAGGCCAAACATAGGGGGGCGACCCAATCAGCCCCAGCATTTT
V gene: TRBV28; clone size: .; CDR3 length: 14; J gene: TRBJ1-5; D gene: .; CDR3 protein: CASSSLGHDQPQHF; CDR3 DNA: TGTGCCAGCAGTTCTCTGGGGCACGATCAGCCCCAGCATTTT
V gene: TRBV9; clone size: .; CDR3 length: 11; J gene: TRBJ1-3; D gene: .; CDR3 protein: CASRSGNTIYF; CDR3 DNA: TGTGCCAGCAGGTCTGGAAACACCATATATTTT
V gene: TRBV11-2; clone size: .; CDR3 length: 13; J gene: TRBJ2-7; D gene: .; CDR3 protein: CASSLAGAGEQYF; CDR3 DNA: TGTGCCAGCAGCTTAGCAGGCGCAGGTGAGCAGTACTTC
V gene: TRBV6-2/TRBV6-3; clone size: .; CDR3 length: 12; J gene: TRBJ2-3; D gene: .; CDR3 protein: CASSKSTDTQYF; CDR3 DNA: TGTGCCAGCAGCAAAAGCACAGATACGCAGTATTTT
V gene: TRBV11-2; clone size: .; CDR3 length: 16; J gene: TRBJ2-3; D gene: TRBD2; CDR3 protein: CASSTIPGLAGDTQYF; CDR3 DNA: TGTGCCAGCAGCACTATTCCGGGACTAGCGGGAGATACGCAGTATTTT
V gene: TRBV19; clone size: .; CDR3 length: 16; J gene: TRBJ1-2; D gene: TRBD1; CDR3 protein: CASSILPPGQLNGYTF; CDR3 DNA: TGTGCCAGTAGTATCCTCCCACCGGGACAGTTAAATGGCTACACCTTC
V gene: TRBV19; clone size: .; CDR3 length: 15; J gene: TRBJ1-3; D gene: .; CDR3 protein: CASSMGLFSGNTIYF; CDR3 DNA: TGTGCCAGTAGTATGGGACTTTTCTCTGGAAACACCATATATTTT
V gene: TRBV19; clone size: .; CDR3 length: 14; J gene: TRBJ2-6; D gene: .; CDR3 protein: CASTVGRGANVLTF; CDR3 DNA: TGTGCCAGTACAGTGGGGCGCGGGGCCAACGTCCTGACTTTC
V gene: TRBV19; clone size: many; CDR3 length: 15; J gene: TRBJ2-1; D gene: TRBD1; CDR3 protein: CASSIGQLQGDEQFF; CDR3 DNA: TGTGCCAGTAGTATAGGCCAATTACAGGGGGATGAGCAGTTCTTC
V gene: TRBV5-6; clone size: .; CDR3 length: 13; J gene: TRBJ1-2; D gene: .; CDR3 protein: CASSYSTNYGYTF; CDR3 DNA: TGTGCCAGCAGCTACTCGACTAACTATGGCTACACCTTC
V gene: TRBV7-9; clone size: .; CDR3 length: 15; J gene: TRBJ2-2; D gene: .; CDR3 protein: CASSLRGAETGELFF; CDR3 DNA: TGTGCCAGCAGCTTACGGGGGGCAGAAACCGGGGAGCTGTTTTTT
V gene: TRBV20-1; clone size: .; CDR3 length: 11; J gene: TRBJ2-1; D gene: .; CDR3 protein: CSARDHDEQFF; CDR3 DNA: TGCAGTGCTAGAGATCATGATGAGCAGTTCTTC
V gene: TRBV5-4; clone size: .; CDR3 length: 15; J gene: TRBJ2-1; D gene: .; CDR3 protein: CASSFLSGYYNEQFF; CDR3 DNA: TGTGCCAGCAGCTTTTTATCGGGGTACTACAATGAGCAGTTCTTC
V gene: TRBV28; clone size: few; CDR3 length: 17; J gene: TRBJ1-3; D gene: .; CDR3 protein: CASSFQAGRISGNTIYF; CDR3 DNA: TGTGCCAGCAGTTTCCAGGCAGGGAGGATCTCTGGAAACACCATATATTTT
V gene: TRBV15; clone size: once; CDR3 length: 15; J gene: TRBJ1-3; D gene: .; CDR3 protein: CATSGDFGSGNTIYF; CDR3 DNA: TGTGCCACCAGCGGGGACTTCGGCTCTGGAAACACCATATATTTT
V gene: TRBV19; clone size: once; CDR3 length: 14; J gene: TRBJ1-1; D gene: .; CDR3 protein: CASMTRGDGTEAFF; CDR3 DNA: TGTGCCAGTATGACTCGGGGGGATGGCACTGAAGCTTTCTTT
V gene: TRBV15; clone size: .; CDR3 length: 17; J gene: TRBJ1-5; D gene: .; CDR3 protein: CATSRAFTRGSNQPQHF; CDR3 DNA: TGTGCCACCAGCAGAGCCTTTACCAGGGGAAGCAATCAGCCCCAGCATTTT
V gene: TRBV5-6; clone size: .; CDR3 length: 14; J gene: TRBJ1-1; D gene: .; CDR3 protein: CASSLTGRNTEAFF; CDR3 DNA: TGTGCCAGCAGCCTCACGGGGAGGAACACTGAAGCTTTCTTT
V gene: TRBV5-6; clone size: .; CDR3 length: 16; J gene: TRBJ2-2; D gene: TRBD1; CDR3 protein: CASSPLDRGNTGELFF; CDR3 DNA: TGTGCCAGCAGCCCGTTGGACAGGGGCAACACCGGGGAGCTGTTTTTT
V gene: TRBV28; clone size: .; CDR3 length: 14; J gene: TRBJ2-1; D gene: TRBD2; CDR3 protein: CASQTSGRVNEQFF; CDR3 DNA: TGTGCCAGCCAAACTAGCGGGAGGGTCAATGAGCAGTTCTTC
V gene: TRBV7-3; clone size: once; CDR3 length: 15; J gene: TRBJ2-3; D gene: .; CDR3 protein: CASSLTAVFTDTQYF; CDR3 DNA: TGTGCCAGCAGCTTAACAGCGGTTTTCACAGATACGCAGTATTTT
V gene: TRBV19; clone size: .; CDR3 length: 18; J gene: TRBJ2-7; D gene: TRBD1; CDR3 protein: CASSTRQGARIMGSEQYF; CDR3 DNA: TGTGCCAGTAGTACAAGACAGGGGGCCAGAATTATGGGATCCGAGCAGTACTTC
V gene: TRBV5-1; clone size: .; CDR3 length: 15; J gene: TRBJ2-1; D gene: TRBD2; CDR3 protein: CASSLGAGGPNEQFF; CDR3 DNA: TGCGCCAGCAGCCTAGGAGCGGGAGGGCCCAATGAGCAGTTCTTC